This TCR beta chain was observed in a study of radiation and T cells in renal cell carcinoma. At the level of the study: Nephrectomy followed 15 Gy stereotactic body radiation by 4 weeks.

Sequencing was performed with immunoSEQ multiplex PCR; in TCRdb, only in-frame clones are kept and a portion is missing. The sample yields approximately 100,000 clones, less than 90% seen once. Time point meaning: baseline pretreatment blood. The treatment is: 15 Gy SBRT to primary tumor, nephrectomy 4 weeks later. This renal cell carcinoma was of the clear cell type. Of note for this clone: Its antigen is unidentified.

Study results and caveats: From baseline, blood top tumor clonotypes peaked at 2 weeks post-radiation.

CDR1 and CDR2 (germline): SEHNR, FQNEAQ (reference sequence). This CDR3 spans 15 amino acids. V lost 2 bases and J lost 1, with 11 bases in between. The starting material was blood, obtained from a patient whose treatment included radiotherapy and nephrectomy. This TCR derives from a man aged 50 to 59 with renal cell carcinoma. This rearrangement joins TRBV7-9 to TRBJ1-1, with D uncertain. CDR3 sequence (DNA): TGTGCCAGCAGCTTATTGGTCGGACCGAACACTGAAGCTTTCTTT. Translating gives CASSLLVGPNTEAFF.